This T cell receptor (beta chain) was captured in a study of cytomegalovirus exposure and HLA in healthy donors. Study results and limitations: A later analysis reportedly found that, within productive TCRs, an Asian-associated ancestry cluster had fewer N-insertions than the mean observed across the approximately 700 donors.

Points on this clone: Its antigen remains unknown.

The CDR3 spans 15 residues. Looked up from germline, CDR1 is MDHEN and CDR2 is SYDVKM. V lost 3 bases, J lost 0 bases, and 8 bases lay in between. Use of 60 Vbeta and 13 Jbeta primers characterized the PCR. Produced via immunoSEQ multiplex PCR; TCRdb's table is partial and in-frame only. The data show more than 150,000 clones, 81% seen once. The sequencing input was PBMCs. This chain joins TRBV28 and TRBJ2-2, with D perhaps matching TRBD2 (5 bases). This receptor was obtained from a man aged 50 or older in good health and CMV-seropositive. The CDR3 sequence: CASSLPGTNTGELFF. CDR3 DNA sequence: TGTGCCAGCAGTTTGCCGGGGACGAACACCGGGGAGCTGTTTTTT. Full variable domain (rest looked up from reference TRBV28 and TRBJ2-2): DVKVTQSSRYLVKRTGEKVFLECVQDMDHENMFWYRQDPGLGLRLIYFSYDVKMKEKGDIPEGYSVSREKKERFSLILESASTNQTSMYLCASSLPGTNTGELFFGEGSRLTVL.